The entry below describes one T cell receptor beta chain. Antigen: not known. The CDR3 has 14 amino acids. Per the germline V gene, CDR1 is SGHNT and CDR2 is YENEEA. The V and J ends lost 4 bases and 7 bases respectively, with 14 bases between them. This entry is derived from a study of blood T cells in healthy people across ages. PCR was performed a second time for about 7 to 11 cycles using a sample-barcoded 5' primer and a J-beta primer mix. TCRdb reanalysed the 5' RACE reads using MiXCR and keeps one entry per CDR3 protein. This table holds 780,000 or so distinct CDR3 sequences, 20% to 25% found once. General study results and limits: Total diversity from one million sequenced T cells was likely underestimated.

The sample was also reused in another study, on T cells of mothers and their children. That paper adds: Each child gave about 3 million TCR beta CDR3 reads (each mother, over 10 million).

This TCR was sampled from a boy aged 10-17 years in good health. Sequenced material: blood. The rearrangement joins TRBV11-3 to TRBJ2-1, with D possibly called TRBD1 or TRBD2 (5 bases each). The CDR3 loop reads CASSSYGATNEQFF. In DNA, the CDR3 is TGTGCCAGCAGCTCTTACGGGGCAACTAATGAGCAGTTCTTC.